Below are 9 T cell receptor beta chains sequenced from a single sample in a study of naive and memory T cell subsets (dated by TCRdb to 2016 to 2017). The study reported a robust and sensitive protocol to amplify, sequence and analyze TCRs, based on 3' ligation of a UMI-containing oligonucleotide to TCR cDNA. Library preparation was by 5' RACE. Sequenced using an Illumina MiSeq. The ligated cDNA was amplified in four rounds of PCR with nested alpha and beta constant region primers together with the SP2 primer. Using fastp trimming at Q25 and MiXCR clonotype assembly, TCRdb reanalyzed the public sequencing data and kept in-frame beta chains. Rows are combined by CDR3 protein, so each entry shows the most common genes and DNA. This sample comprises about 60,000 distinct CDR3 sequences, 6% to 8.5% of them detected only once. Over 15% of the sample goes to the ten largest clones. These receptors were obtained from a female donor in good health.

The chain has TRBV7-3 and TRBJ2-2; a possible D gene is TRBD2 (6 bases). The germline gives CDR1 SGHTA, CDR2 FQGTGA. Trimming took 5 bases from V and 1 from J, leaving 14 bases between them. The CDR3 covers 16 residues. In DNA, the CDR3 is TGTGCCAGCAGCCCCCAGGGACTCCAGAACACCGGGGAGCTGTTTTTT. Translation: CASSPQGLQNTGELFF. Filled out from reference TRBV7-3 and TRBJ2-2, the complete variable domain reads GAGVSQTPSNKVTEKGKYVELRCDPISGHTALYWYRQSLGQGPEFLIYFQGTGAADDSGLPNDRFFAVRPEGSVSTLKIQRTERGDSAVYLCASSPQGLQNTGELFFGEGSRLTVL.

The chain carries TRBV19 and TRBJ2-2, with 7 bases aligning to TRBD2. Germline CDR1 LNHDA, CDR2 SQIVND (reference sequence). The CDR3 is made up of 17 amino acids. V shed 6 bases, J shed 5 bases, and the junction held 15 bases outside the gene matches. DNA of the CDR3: TGTGCCAGTAGCCGGAGCGGGAAGGTCTTGGAGACCGGGGAGCTGTTTTTT. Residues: CASSRSGKVLETGELFF.

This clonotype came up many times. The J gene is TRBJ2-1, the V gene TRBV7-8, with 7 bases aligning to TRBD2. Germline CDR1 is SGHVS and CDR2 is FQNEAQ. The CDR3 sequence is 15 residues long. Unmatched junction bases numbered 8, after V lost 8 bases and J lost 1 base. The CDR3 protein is CASGPGGSSYNEQFF. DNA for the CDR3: TGTGCCAGCGGTCCAGGCGGGAGTTCCTACAATGAGCAGTTCTTC.

The CDR3 reads CASSFGAGGTDTQYF. The DNA for the CDR3 is TGTGCCAGCAGTTTTGGGGCGGGAGGTACAGATACGCAGTATTTT. This chain links TRBV28 with TRBJ2-3; 8 bases map to TRBD2. The CDR3 has 15 amino acids. Germline CDR1 and CDR2: MDHEN and SYDVKM. Trimming took 3 bases from V and 3 from J; bases not matched to a gene: 5. The entire variable domain, with the rest obtained from reference TRBV28 and TRBJ2-3, is as follows: DVKVTQSSRYLVKRTGEKVFLECVQDMDHENMFWYRQDPGLGLRLIYFSYDVKMKEKGDIPEGYSVSREKKERFSLILESASTNQTSMYLCASSFGAGGTDTQYFGPGTRLTVL.

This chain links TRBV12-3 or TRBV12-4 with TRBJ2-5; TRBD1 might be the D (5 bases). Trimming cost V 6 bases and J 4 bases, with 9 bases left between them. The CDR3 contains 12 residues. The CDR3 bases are TGTGCCAGCAGGTCAGGGTCAGAGACCCAGTACTTC. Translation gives CASRSGSETQYF.

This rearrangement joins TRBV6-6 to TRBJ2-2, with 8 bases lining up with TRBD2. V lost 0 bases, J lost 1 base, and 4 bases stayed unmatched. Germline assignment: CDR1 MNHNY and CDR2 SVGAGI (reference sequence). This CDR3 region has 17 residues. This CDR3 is CASSYSATSGNTGELFF. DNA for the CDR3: TGTGCCAGCAGTTACTCGGCCACTAGCGGGAACACCGGGGAGCTGTTTTTT.

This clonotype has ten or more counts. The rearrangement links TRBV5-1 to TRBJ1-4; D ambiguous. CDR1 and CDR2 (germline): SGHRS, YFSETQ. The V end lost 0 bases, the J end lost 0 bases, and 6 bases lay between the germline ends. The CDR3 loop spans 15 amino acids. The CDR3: CASSLDVATNEKLFF. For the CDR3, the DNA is TGCGCCAGCAGCTTGGATGTTGCAACTAATGAAAAACTGTTTTTT.

Here the CDR3 DNA reads TGTGCCACCAGTGATTTAGCGGACCCGAGGGGAGATACGCAGTATTTT. Translating it yields CATSDLADPRGDTQYF. The chain carries TRBV24-1 and TRBJ2-3; D is perhaps TRBD1 or TRBD2 (5 bases each). The CDR3 runs 16 residues. Germline V gene data show CDR1 as KGHDR and CDR2 as SFDVKD. V dropped 1 base and J dropped 5 bases, with 15 bases sitting between them.

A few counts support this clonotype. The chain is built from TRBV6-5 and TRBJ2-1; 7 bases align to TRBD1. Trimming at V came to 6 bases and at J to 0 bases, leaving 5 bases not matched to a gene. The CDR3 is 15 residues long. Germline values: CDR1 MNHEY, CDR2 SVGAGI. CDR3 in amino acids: CASSSDRRSYNEQFF. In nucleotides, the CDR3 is TGTGCCAGCAGCTCGGACAGGCGCTCCTACAATGAGCAGTTCTTC.